Below, 8 T cell receptor beta chains from the same sample are listed, as sequenced in a study of T cells expressing NK-cell markers (dated by TCRdb to about 2020). The protocol used for the library was 5' RACE. The sequencing machine was an Illumina HiSeq 2000. One entry per CDR3 protein sequence results from the TCRdb reprocessing of the reads, with DNA left out. The sample's records list roughly 160,000 distinct CDR3 sequences. About 18% of the sample is taken by the ten largest. The sequenced material came from blood T cells: a sorted CD56 or NKG2C T cell subset, CD4+ or CD8+ T cells, or bulk PBMC T cells (not recorded which). The receptors derive from a woman between 18 and 75 years old in good health.

The chain is built from TRBV6-1 and TRBJ2-1; TCRdb's assignment of TRBD2 cannot be checked, as there is no DNA. The germline CDR1 and CDR2 sequences are MNHNS and SASEGT. This CDR3 contains 18 residues. The CDR3 spells CASTTVGTSGRGYNEQFF.

This sequence joins TRBV20-1 and TRBJ2-3; the TCRdb call, TRBD2, lacks DNA for checking. Germline V gene data show CDR1 as DFQATT and CDR2 as SNEGSKA (reference sequence). The CDR3 extends over 16 amino acids. The CDR3 reads CSATGTSGSFTDTQYF.

The CDR3 reads CSARDSGGRNEQFF. This chain joins TRBV20-1 and TRBJ2-1; TCRdb calls TRBD2, which cannot be checked without DNA. The CDR3 loop spans 14 amino acids. Germline V gene lookup returns CDR1 DFQATT and CDR2 SNEGSKA (reference sequence).

The V call is TRBV29-1, the J call TRBJ2-3; with no DNA, the TCRdb D assignment of TRBD1 cannot be verified. Germline CDR1 reads SQVTM; CDR2 reads ANQGSEA. There are 15 residues in the CDR3. The CDR3 region is CSVEKQGRRQDTQYF.

The V gene is TRBV7-9, the J gene TRBJ1-2; lacking DNA, the TRBD1 call made by TCRdb goes unchecked. The CDR3 is 15 residues long. Germline lookup yields CDR1 SEHNR and CDR2 FQNEAQ (reference sequence). The CDR3 sequence: CASSIGADRSYGYTF.

V and J are TRBV24-1 and TRBJ2-1; without DNA, the TCRdb call of TRBD1 cannot be checked. The germline V gene has CDR1 KGHDR and CDR2 SFDVKD. The CDR3 spans 16 residues. The CDR3 region is CATSDPGQDSYNEQFF.

The V gene is TRBV3-1, the J gene TRBJ2-7; TCRdb gives TRBD2 as the D gene, but with no DNA this cannot be confirmed. Germline CDR1 reads LGHDT; CDR2 reads YNNKEL (reference sequence). This CDR3 contains 16 residues. The CDR3 loop reads CASSQSLAGGSYEQYF.

J is TRBJ2-1 and V is TRBV7-3; TCRdb indicates TRBD1, and absent DNA this call remains unverified. Germline V gene sequence: CDR1 SGHTA, CDR2 FQGTGA. The CDR3 has 14 amino acids. CDR3 residues: CASSLRRQGNEQFF.